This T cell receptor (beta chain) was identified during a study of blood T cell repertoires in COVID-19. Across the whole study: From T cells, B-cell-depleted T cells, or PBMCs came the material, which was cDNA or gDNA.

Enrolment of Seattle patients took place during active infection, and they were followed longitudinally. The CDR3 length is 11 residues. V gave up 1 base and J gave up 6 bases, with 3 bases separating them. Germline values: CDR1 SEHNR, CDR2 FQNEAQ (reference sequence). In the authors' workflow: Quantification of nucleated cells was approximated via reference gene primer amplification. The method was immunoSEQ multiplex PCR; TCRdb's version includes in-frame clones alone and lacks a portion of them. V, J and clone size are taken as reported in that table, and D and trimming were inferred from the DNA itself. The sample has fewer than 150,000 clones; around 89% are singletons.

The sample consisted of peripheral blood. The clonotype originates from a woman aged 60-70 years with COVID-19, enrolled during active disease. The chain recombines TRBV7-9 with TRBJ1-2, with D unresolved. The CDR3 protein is CASSLEHGYTF. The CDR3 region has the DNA TGTGCCAGCAGCTTAGAGCATGGCTACACCTTC. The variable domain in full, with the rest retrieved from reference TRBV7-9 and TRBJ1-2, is DTGVSQNPRHKITKRGQNVTFRCDPISEHNRLYWYRQTLGQGPEFLTYFQNEAQLEKSRLLSDRFSAERPKGSFSTLEIQRTEQGDSAMYLCASSLEHGYTFGSGTRLTVV.